This T cell receptor beta chain was identified in a study of CD8 T cells in Susac syndrome (dated 2019 in TCRdb). Study-level background: Of the Susac syndrome patients who were sequenced, over five had clinically active disease and eight were in clinical remission. Susac syndrome patients were therapy-naive, on corticosteroids (some also receiving IVIg), or on IVIg alone at blood withdrawal. The study used repertoire sequencing to test whether antigen drove CD8+ T cell activation and differentiation in Susac syndrome.

The CDR3 spans 14 residues, from the cysteine through the phenylalanine. Just CDR3 DNA is preserved here, 42 bases in frame from base 1. V and J lose 5 bases and 5 bases, and a span of 16 bases separates them. The germline V gene encodes CDR1 SEHNR and CDR2 FQNEAQ (reference sequence). RNA was extracted using the RNeasy kit, and roughly 0.45 to 1 ug of the RNA was reverse transcribed with random hexamers. The immunoSEQ multiplex PCR assay, which covers 54 Vbeta and 13 Jbeta segments, was used to amplify TCR beta CDR3 regions. PCR amplification bias was corrected using a synthetic template baseline for primer optimization and computational correction. The original pipeline was this. Reads were assigned to V, D and J genes according to IMGT and analyzed in immunoSEQ Analyzer, with only productive sequences retained. Clonality was computed as one minus Shannon entropy normalized by log2 of the number of productive unique sequences. Public and private clones were assessed among the 100 most prevalent clones of each patient and control. Clones were defined as Susac-specific when absent from the healthy and MS cohorts, from roughly 1,100 published viral clones and from other ImmuneACCESS disease sequences. The raw public reads went through TCRdb reprocessing: fastp at Q25, MiXCR clone calling, in-frame beta chains kept. CDR3 protein duplicates are merged, each entry listing the most common genes and DNA. TCRdb's processing, not the authors', yielded these V and J calls. This sample is represented by about 240,000 distinct CDR3 sequences; 90% to 96% of them were singletons. The ten top clones hold approximately 0.094% of the sample.

High-throughput TCR beta sequencing profiled peripheral blood CD8+ and CD4+ T cells from healthy donors, Susac syndrome patients and multiple sclerosis patients. The Susac syndrome patients fulfilled recently defined diagnostic criteria for either definite or probable disease. Bulk CD8+ and CD4+ T cells were purified by magnetic negative isolation, whereas CD8+ TEMRA cells were enriched by FACS. Blood was drawn into EDTA tubes, processed within 24 hours, and PBMCs were isolated by density gradient centrifugation. PBMCs intended for TCR sequencing were frozen in liquid nitrogen and were later thawed in a 37 degrees C water bath. The sorted or isolated CD4+, CD8+ and CD8+ TEMRA cells had a purity of 90% or higher. A single count supports this clonotype. The antigen this receptor binds is unknown. Within one base of it there is no much larger clone, and no base qualities were kept. On its own, one read is weak support.

The investigation overall reported the following: The CD4+ T cell repertoire of patients with Susac syndrome showed no detectable clonal expansion. The study acknowledged that relatively few individuals were included in the TCR sequencing and HLA analysis.

The source of this sequence is a human donor with Susac syndrome. The sequenced sample consisted of CD4+ T cells from PBMCs. The chain links TRBV7-9 with TRBJ2-7, with the D gene too uncertain to name. The CDR3 region: CASSLVGTTNEQYF. The bases are TGTGCCAGCAGCCTCGTTGGAACCACTAACGAGCAGTACTTC.